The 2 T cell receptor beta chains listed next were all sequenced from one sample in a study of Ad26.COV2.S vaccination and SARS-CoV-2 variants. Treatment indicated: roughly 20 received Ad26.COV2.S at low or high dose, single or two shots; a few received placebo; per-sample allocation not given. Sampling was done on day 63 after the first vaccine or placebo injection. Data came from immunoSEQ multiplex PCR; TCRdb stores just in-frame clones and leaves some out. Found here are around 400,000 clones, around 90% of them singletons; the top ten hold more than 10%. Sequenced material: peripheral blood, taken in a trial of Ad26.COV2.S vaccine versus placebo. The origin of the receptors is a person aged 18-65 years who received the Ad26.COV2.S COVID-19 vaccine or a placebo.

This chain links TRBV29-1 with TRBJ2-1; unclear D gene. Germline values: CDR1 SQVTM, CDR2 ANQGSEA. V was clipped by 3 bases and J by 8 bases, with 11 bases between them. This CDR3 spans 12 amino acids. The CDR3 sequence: CSVESPWDEQFF. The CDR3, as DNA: TGCAGCGTTGAGTCTCCCTGGGATGAGCAGTTCTTC.

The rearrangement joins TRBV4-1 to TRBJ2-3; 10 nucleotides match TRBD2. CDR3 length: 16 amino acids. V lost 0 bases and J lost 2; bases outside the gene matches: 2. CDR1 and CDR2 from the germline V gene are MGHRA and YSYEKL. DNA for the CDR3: TGCGCCAGCAGCCAAGAACTAGCGGGATTCACAGATACGCAGTATTTT. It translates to CASSQELAGFTDTQYF.